Included here is one TCR beta chain sequence, with context. The data were produced by immunoSEQ multiplex PCR, yet TCRdb's version contains in-frame clones alone and is incomplete. The sample gives some 260,000 clones, approximately 89% of which show up once; approximately 10% is in the top ten. This specimen belongs to a study of blood T cell repertoires in COVID-19. Study-level information: The United States, Italy and Spain supplied acute and convalescent COVID-19 samples.

This CDR3 has 15 residues. V lost 4 bases, J lost 5 bases, and 4 bases stayed unmatched. CDR1 LNHDA and CDR2 SQIVND come from the germline V gene (reference sequence). The chain uses TRBV19 and TRBJ2-5; 13 nucleotides line up with TRBD2. The sample was peripheral blood. This sequence originates from an older woman with COVID-19, enrolled during active disease. The CDR3: CASSRGTSGMETQYF. CDR3 DNA: TGTGCCAGTAGTAGGGGGACTAGCGGGATGGAGACCCAGTACTTC. The variable domain in full, with the rest retrieved from reference TRBV19 and TRBJ2-5, is DGGITQSPKYLFRKEGQNVTLSCEQNLNHDAMYWYRQDPGQGLRLIYYSQIVNDFQKGDIAEGYSVSREKKESFPLTVTSAQKNPTAFYLCASSRGTSGMETQYFGPGTRLLVL.